This TCR beta chain was recorded in a study of T cell repertoires in cytomegalovirus infection. Whole-study context: TCR beta signatures that were public indicated CMV infection and matching HLA type.

This clonotype has ten or more counts. Its antigen remains unknown. Trimming removed 3 bases from V and 5 bases from J; junction bases left unmatched: 10. The CDR3 runs to 16 residues. Germline CDR1 and CDR2: SGHTA and FQGNSA. Study conclusions and caveats: In two of eight donors, the top clonotype was HLA-C-restricted CMV-specific. The study identified carriers of CMV plus the relevant HLA from cumulative public TCR beta family frequency.

In TCRdb, the reads were re-called with MiXCR into one record per CDR3 protein. The sample has 250,000 or so distinct CDR3 sequences, around 15% seen once; the top ten hold 40% to 55%. The rearrangement joins TRBV7-2 to TRBJ1-2, with TRBD1 identical over 9 bases. The clonotype was recovered from a human donor in good health (CMV status not recorded). Some clones in this sample may be carry-over from other donors' samples. Material: CD8+ T cells from PBMCs. The CDR3 nucleotides read TGTGCCAGCAGCTTTGGACAGGGGTCCTCTCATTATGGCTACACCTTC. Its translation is CASSFGQGSSHYGYTF.